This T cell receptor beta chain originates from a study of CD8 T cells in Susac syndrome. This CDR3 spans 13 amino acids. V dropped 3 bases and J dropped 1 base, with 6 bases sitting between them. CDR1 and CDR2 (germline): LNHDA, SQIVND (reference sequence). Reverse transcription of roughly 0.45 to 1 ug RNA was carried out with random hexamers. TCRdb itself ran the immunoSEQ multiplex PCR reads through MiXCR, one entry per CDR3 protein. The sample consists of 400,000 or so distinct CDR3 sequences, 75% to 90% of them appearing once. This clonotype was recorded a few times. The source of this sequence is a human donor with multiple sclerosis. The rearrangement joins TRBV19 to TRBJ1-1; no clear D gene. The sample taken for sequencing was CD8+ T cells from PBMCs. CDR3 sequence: CASSISENTEAFF. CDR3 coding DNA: TGTGCCAGTAGTATTTCCGAGAACACTGAAGCTTTCTTT.